This T cell receptor beta chain was captured in a study of regulatory T cells in long-lasting Graves disease (dated by TCRdb to the early 2020s). Study-wide context: Antithyroid drugs had been taken for less than 3 months by newly diagnosed Graves' disease patients. Patients with persistent Graves' disease were compared with patients with newly diagnosed Graves' disease using TCR sequencing and RNA sequencing of peripheral blood. The study took place in China and was registered as a clinical trial. A total of 35 or so samples were covered by TCR sequencing, comprising roughly 13 persistent and 20 newly diagnosed Graves' disease patients.

This clonotype has only a few counts. This clone's antigen is unknown. No much larger clone is present one base from it, and per-base qualities are unavailable. The library was prepared using multiplex PCR. Instrument on record: Illumina HiSeq 4000. iRepertoire HTBI primers and Arm-PCR amplification of CDR3 regions were used to construct TCR beta libraries. Before sequencing, the PCR products underwent gel purification. Per the source publication's procedure: A total of fewer than 65 TRBV and more than twelve TRBJ segments were identified across samples and were used for gene usage analysis of CDR3 amino acid clonotypes. COPE and FqMerger were used to merge filtered high-quality paired reads into contigs. BLAST was used to align contigs to IMGT TRBV, TRBD and TRBJ reference genes, with CDR3 defined following IMGT. Clonotypes above 0.1% frequency were classified as highly expanded clones. Shannon entropy was used to measure repertoire diversity, and the Gini coefficient was used to measure V-J evenness. A clonotype was considered public if more than one individual shared it. TCRdb reanalyzed the raw reads on its own, using fastp at Q25 for trimming and MiXCR for clone calling, and kept in-frame beta chains. Identical CDR3 proteins give one entry, which carries the most common genes and DNA. TCRdb, rather than the study authors, made the V and J calls. The sample table contains more than 400,000 distinct CDR3 sequences; only one count was recorded for roughly 17% of them. The ten largest clones represent about 10% of the sample.

The time point label on this specimen signifies: newly diagnosed GD, antithyroid drugs for less than 3 months. For both TCR sequencing and RNA sequencing, RNA was extracted from PBMCs in TRIzol. The diagnosis of Graves' disease was made according to American Thyroid Association guidelines. The patients came from an endocrinology department in Xi'an, China. Each patient gave about 8.1 milliliters of peripheral blood, collected in an EDTA anticoagulant tube. PBMCs were isolated by Ficoll Paque Plus density gradient separation without further T cell sorting. An Agilent 2100 Bioanalyzer and agarose gel were used to check RNA quality, and a NanoDrop 2000 was used to measure RNA concentration. V is pruned by 0 bases and J by 9 bases, leaving 12 bases of the junction without a gene match. Including cysteine and phenylalanine, the CDR3 has 16 amino acids. CDR3 DNA is the only sequence kept; it has 48 bases, read in frame from the first base. The germline V gene encodes CDR1 LNHNV and CDR2 YYDKDF (reference sequence).

The study at large found these results: Preferential use of TRBV28, TRBJ1-2 and TRBJ2-5 was observed in persistent disease, whereas TRBV20-1 and TRBJ2-1 were favored in newly diagnosed disease. The authors noted that the small sample size was a limitation that may lower accuracy. Persistent patients shared more public clonotypes among themselves (around 2,700) than newly diagnosed patients did (approximately 970). Compared with newly diagnosed patients, persistent Graves' disease patients had lower TCR Shannon entropy and fewer highly expanded clones, which suggests clonal expansion. Sequencing and analysis were restricted to the TCR beta chain. Only peripheral blood was studied, because thyroid tissue, the primary lesion, was inaccessible.

A further study also used this sample, focusing on T cells in Graves' hyperthyroidism and ophthalmopathy. The second study's paper adds: Stable Graves' hyperthyroidism was defined as the absence of progression to ophthalmopathy over 18 months of follow-up. Hyperthyroidism patients were aged 18 to 65 years and newly diagnosed, with disease duration of less than 2 months. Patients with uncontrolled infections, other autoimmune diseases, pregnancy or lactation were excluded. Diagnoses relied on clinical symptoms, serum thyroxine and TRAb, thyroid ultrasound and orbital computed tomography. For the first round of RT-PCR on the TCR CDR3, the HTBI primer set was used together with the Qiagen OneStep RT-PCR kit. Most expanded thyroid clonotypes (frequency above 0.001) were also found in blood, which suggests that blood repertoires may mirror thyroid immune responses. In cross-validation, a model built on a 13 V-J signature told ophthalmopathy apart from stable hyperthyroidism with 87.88% sensitivity and approximately 84% specificity, and in testing the same model reached 80%/75%. In validation, the model predicted progression to ophthalmopathy a median of about 6.8 months before onset, with 65% to 71% sensitivity and 72.22% specificity. TCR V-J signatures able to tell the groups apart were searched for in a discovery cohort of more than 90 patients, of whom 43 had Graves' ophthalmopathy and 57 had stable Graves' hyperthyroidism. An independent validation cohort of about 19 hyperthyroidism patients and over 15 patients who later progressed to ophthalmopathy tested prospective prediction of ophthalmopathy. For training and testing, the roughly 97 patients in the discovery cohort were randomly divided in a 7:3 ratio. In more than five Graves' hyperthyroidism patients, the study also compared T-cell repertoires from thyroid tissue with T-cell repertoires from blood. Once sampling was done, hyperthyroidism patients were given methimazole at a starting dose of 30 mg daily, whereas ophthalmopathy patients were given high-dose intravenous methylprednisolone. Libraries were constructed in a second round of multiplex PCR, after which size selection and purification were performed. The libraries were sequenced on an Illumina HiSeq2000 using paired-end 100 bp reads. Raw data were processed with SOAPnuke, discarding reads with adapters, uncalled bases, mean Phred below 15, or no exact constant-primer or identifier match. COPE v1.2.5 was used to merge high-quality paired reads, and clonotypes were defined as unique nucleotide sequences. MiTCR v1.1 was used to align the clonotypes against IMGT TRBV, TRBD and TRBJ reference segments. The analysis was restricted to V-J combinations with a frequency above 0.0001, which together covered just over 99% of the repertoires. A TCS score was defined as the ratio between F50 (clonal expansion) and ExV (chaos), using BLOSUM62-based TCRdist between CDR3 peptides within each V-J. Welch's t-statistics and random forest reduced fewer than 600 V-J features to 10 to 15, which were used in a naive Bayes classifier (R e1071). No statistical method was used to set the sample size in advance, and investigators knew the group allocation. The paper reports TCR Vbeta CDR3 sequencing of over 130 peripheral blood samples: fewer than 50 ophthalmopathy, under 85 hyperthyroidism and 17 progressor patients.

Sequences were derived from peripheral blood mononuclear cells (PBMCs), sampled at new diagnosis, from a patient treated with antithyroid drugs. In this chain, TRBV15 is recombined with TRBJ2-7; 9 bases in between match TRBD2. The sequence derives from a woman aged 25 to 39 with Graves disease. Donor details come from another sample of the same person, matched by shared clones. The sequence in DNA is TGTGCCACCAGCAGAGATCTGGGGACTAGCCCACGCGGGCAGTACTTC. It specifies CATSRDLGTSPRGQYF.